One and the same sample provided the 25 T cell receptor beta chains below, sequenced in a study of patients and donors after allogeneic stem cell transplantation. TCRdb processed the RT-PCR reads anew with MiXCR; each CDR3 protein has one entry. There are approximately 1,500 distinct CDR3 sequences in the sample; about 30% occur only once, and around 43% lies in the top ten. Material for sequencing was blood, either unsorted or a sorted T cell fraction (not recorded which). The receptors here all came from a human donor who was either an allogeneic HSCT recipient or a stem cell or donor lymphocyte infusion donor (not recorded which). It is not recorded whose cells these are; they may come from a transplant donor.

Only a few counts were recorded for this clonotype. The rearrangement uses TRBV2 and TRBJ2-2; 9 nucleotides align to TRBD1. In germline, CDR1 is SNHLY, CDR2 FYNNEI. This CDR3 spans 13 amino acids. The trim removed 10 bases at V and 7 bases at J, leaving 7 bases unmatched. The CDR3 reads CATGQGAVGELFF. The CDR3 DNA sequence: TGTGCCACGGGACAGGGTGCCGTCGGGGAGCTGTTTTTT.

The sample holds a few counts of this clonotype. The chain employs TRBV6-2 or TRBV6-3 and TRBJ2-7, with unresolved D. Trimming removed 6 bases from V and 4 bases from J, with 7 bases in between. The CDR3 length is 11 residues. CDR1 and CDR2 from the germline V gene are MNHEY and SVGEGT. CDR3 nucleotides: TGTGCCAGCAGAGACGGATACGAGCAGTACTTC. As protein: CASRDGYEQYF.

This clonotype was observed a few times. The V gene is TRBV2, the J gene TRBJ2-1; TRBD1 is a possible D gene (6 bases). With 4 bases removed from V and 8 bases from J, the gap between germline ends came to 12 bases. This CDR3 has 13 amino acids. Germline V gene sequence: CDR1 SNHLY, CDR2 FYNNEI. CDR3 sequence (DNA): TGTGCCAGCAGTGCCGGCCAGGGGTATGAGCAGTTCTTC. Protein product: CASSAGQGYEQFF.

CDR3 DNA: TGTGCCAGCCGTTCGGGGCAGAACAAGCAGTTCTTC. Translation: CASRSGQNKQFF. V and J are TRBV25-1 and TRBJ2-1; possibly TRBD1 or TRBD2 for D (5 bases each). The CDR3 has 12 amino acids. V shed 8 bases and J shed 11 bases, with 16 bases lying between them. CDR1 MGHDK and CDR2 SYGVNS come from the germline V gene. The variable domain in full, with the rest retrieved from reference TRBV25-1 and TRBJ2-1, is EADIYQTPRYLVIGTGKKITLECSQTMGHDKMYWYQQDPGMELHLIHYSYGVNSTEKGDLSSESTVSRIRTEHFPLTLESARPSHTSQYLCASRSGQNKQFFGPGTRLTVL.

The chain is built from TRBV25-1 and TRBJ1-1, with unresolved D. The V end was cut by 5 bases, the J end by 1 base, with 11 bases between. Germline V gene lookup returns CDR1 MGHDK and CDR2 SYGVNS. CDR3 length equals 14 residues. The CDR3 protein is CASSRAGANTEAFF. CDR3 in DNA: TGTGCCAGCAGTCGGGCAGGAGCGAACACTGAAGCTTTCTTT. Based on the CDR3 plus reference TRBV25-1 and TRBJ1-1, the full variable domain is EADIYQTPRYLVIGTGKKITLECSQTMGHDKMYWYQQDPGMELHLIHYSYGVNSTEKGDLSSESTVSRIRTEHFPLTLESARPSHTSQYLCASSRAGANTEAFFGQGTRLTVV.

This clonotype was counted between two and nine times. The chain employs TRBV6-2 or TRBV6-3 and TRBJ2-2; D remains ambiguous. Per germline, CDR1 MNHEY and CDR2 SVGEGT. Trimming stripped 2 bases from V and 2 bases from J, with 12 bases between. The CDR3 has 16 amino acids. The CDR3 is CASSYRRRTNTGELFF. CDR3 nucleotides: TGTGCCAGCAGTTACAGGCGGAGAACTAACACCGGGGAGCTGTTTTTT.

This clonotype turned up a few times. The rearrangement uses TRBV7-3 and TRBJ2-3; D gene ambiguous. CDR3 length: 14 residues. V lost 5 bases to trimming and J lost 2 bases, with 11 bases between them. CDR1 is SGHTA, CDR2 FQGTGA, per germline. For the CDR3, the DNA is TGTGCCAGCAGCAAGGACGGACCCACAGATACGCAGTATTTT. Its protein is CASSKDGPTDTQYF.

The CDR3 sequence is CASSLATGGGNTEAFF. The CDR3 bases are TGTGCCAGCAGCTTAGCCACCGGCGGGGGGAACACTGAAGCTTTCTTT. The genes are TRBV7-9 and TRBJ1-1, with a possible D match to TRBD1 (5 bases). CDR3 size: 16 residues. Germline V CDR1 and CDR2: SEHNR, FQNEAQ (reference sequence). Trimming removed 0 bases at V and 1 base at J, with 12 bases between.

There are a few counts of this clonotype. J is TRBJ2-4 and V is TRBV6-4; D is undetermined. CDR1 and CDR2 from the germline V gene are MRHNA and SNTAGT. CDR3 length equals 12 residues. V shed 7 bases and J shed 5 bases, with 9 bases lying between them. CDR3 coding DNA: TGTGCCAGCAATATCCAAGAAAACATTCAGTACTTC. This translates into CASNIQENIQYF.

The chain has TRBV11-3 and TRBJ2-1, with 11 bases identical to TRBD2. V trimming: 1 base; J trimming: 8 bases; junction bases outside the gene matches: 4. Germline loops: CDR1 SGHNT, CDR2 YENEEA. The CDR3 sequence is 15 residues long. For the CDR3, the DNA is TGTGCCAGCAGCTTAGGACTAGCGGGACTCGATGAGCAGTTCTTC. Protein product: CASSLGLAGLDEQFF. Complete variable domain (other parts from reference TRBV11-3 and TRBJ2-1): EAGVVQSPRYKIIEKKQPVAFWCNPISGHNTLYWYLQNLGQGPELLIRYENEEAVDDSQLPKDRFSAERLKGVDSTLKIQPAELGDSAVYLCASSLGLAGLDEQFFGPGTRLTVL.

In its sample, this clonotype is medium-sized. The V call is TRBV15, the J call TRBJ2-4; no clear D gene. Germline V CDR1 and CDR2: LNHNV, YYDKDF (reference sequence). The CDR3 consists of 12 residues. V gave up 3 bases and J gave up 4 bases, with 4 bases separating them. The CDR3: CATSSQKNIQYF. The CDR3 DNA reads TGTGCCACCAGCAGCCAGAAAAACATTCAGTACTTC.

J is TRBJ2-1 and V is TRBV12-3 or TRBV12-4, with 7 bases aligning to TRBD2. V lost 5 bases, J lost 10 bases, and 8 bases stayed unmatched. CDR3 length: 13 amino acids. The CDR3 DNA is TGTGCCAGCAGTCTCGGACTAGTCGGGGAGCAGTTCTTC. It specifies CASSLGLVGEQFF.

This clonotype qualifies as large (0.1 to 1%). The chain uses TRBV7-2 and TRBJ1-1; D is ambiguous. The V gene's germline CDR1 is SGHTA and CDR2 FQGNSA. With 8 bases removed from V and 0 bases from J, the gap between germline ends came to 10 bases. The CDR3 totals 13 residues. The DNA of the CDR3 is TGTGCCAGCTGTGAAGATATGAACACTGAAGCTTTCTTT. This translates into CASCEDMNTEAFF. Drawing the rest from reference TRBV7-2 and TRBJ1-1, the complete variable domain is GAGVSQSPSNKVTEKGKDVELRCDPISGHTALYWYRQSLGQGLEFLIYFQGNSAPDKSGLPSDRFSAERTGGSVSTLTIQRTQQEDSAVYLCASCEDMNTEAFFGQGTRLTVV.

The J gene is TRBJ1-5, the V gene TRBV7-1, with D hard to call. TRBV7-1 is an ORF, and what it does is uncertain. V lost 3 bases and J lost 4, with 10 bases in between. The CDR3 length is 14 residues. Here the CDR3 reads CASSSEDGNQPQHF. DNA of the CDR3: TGTGCCAGCAGCTCCGAGGACGGAAATCAGCCCCAGCATTTT.

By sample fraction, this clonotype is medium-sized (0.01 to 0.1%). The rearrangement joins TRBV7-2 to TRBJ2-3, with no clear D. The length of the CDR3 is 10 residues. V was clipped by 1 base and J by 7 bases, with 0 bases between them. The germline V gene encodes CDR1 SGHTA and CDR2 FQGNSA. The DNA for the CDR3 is TGTGCCAGCAGCTTAGATACGCAGTATTTT. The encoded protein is CASSLDTQYF.

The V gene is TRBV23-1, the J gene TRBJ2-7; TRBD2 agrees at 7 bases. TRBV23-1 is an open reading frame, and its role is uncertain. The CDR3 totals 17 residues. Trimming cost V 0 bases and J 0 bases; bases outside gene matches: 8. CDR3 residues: CASSQSFSGRPSYEQYF. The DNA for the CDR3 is TGCGCCAGCAGTCAATCCTTCTCCGGGAGGCCCTCCTACGAGCAGTACTTC.

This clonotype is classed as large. CDR3 DNA sequence: TGCAGTGCTAGGAGACAGGGCGACGAGCAGTACTTC. It translates to CSARRQGDEQYF. The V call is TRBV20-1, the J call TRBJ2-7; 7 nucleotides align to TRBD1. The CDR3 has 12 residues. J gave up 5 bases and V 3 bases, and 4 bases lay outside the gene matches. The germline V gene has CDR1 DFQATT and CDR2 SNEGSKA (reference sequence).

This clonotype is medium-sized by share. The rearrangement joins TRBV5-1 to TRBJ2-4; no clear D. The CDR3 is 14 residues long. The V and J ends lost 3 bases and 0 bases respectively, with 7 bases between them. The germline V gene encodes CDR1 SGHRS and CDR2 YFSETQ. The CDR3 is CASSSEVAKNIQYF. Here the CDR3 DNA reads TGCGCCAGCAGCTCGGAAGTAGCCAAAAACATTCAGTACTTC.

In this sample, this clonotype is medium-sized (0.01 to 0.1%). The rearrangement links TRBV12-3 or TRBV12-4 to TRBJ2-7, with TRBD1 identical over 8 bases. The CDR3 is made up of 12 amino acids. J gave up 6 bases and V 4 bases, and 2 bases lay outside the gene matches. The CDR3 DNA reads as TGTGCCAGCAGTTGGGGACAGGCCGAGCAGTACTTC. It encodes CASSWGQAEQYF.

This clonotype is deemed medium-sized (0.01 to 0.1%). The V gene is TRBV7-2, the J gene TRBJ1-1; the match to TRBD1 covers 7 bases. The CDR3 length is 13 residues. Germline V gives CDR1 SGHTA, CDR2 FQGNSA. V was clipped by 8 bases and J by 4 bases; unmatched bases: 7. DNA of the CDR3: TGTGCCAGCCGCTCAGGGGGAGGCACTGAAGCTTTCTTT. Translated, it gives CASRSGGGTEAFF.

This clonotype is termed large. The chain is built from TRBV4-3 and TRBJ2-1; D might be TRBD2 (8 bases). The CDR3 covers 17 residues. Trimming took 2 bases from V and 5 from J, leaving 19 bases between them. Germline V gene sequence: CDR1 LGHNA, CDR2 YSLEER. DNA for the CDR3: TGCGCCAGCAGCCAAAGACGGGAGGGGACAGAGAACAATGAGCAGTTCTTC. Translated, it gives CASSQRREGTENNEQFF.

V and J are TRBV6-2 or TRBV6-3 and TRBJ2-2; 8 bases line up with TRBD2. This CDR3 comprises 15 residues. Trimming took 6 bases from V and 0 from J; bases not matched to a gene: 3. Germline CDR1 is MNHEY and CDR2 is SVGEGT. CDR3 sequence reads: CASRMGLANTGELFF. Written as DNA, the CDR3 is TGTGCCAGCAGAATGGGACTAGCGAACACCGGGGAGCTGTTTTTT.

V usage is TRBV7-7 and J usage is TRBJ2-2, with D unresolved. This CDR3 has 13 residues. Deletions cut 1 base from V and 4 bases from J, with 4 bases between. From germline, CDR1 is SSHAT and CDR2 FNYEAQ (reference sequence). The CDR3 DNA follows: TGTGCCAGCAGCTTAGGCCGCACCGGGGAGCTGTTTTTT. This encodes CASSLGRTGELFF. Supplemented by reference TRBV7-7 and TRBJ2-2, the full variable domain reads GAGVSQSPRYKVTKRGQDVTLRCDPISSHATLYWYQQALGQGPEFLTYFNYEAQPDKSGLPSDRFSAERPEGSISTLTIQRTEQRDSAMYRCASSLGRTGELFFGEGSRLTVL.

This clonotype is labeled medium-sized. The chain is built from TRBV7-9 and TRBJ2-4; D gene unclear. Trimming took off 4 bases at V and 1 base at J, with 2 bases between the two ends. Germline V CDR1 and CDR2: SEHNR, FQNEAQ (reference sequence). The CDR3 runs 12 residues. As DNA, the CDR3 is TGTGCCAGCAGCTCCGCCAAAAACATTCAGTACTTC. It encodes CASSSAKNIQYF. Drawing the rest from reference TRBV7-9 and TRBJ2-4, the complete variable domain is DTGVSQNPRHKITKRGQNVTFRCDPISEHNRLYWYRQTLGQGPEFLTYFQNEAQLEKSRLLSDRFSAERPKGSFSTLEIQRTEQGDSAMYLCASSSAKNIQYFGAGTRLSVL.

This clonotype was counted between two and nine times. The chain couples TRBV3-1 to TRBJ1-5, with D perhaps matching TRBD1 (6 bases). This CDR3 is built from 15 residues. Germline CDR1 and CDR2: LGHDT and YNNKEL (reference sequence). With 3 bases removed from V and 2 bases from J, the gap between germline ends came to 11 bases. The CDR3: CASSHSGARNQPQHF. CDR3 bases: TGTGCCAGCAGCCACTCAGGGGCTCGCAATCAGCCCCAGCATTTT.